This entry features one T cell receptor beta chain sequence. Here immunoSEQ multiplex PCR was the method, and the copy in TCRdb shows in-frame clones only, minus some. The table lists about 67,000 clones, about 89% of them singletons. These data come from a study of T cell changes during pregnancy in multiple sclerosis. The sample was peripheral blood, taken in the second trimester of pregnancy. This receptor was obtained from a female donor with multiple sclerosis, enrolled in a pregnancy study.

The CDR3 DNA follows: TGTGCCAGCAGCGTCGAGCGGTCCACAGATACGCAGTATTTT. This encodes CASSVERSTDTQYF. The chain links TRBV9 to TRBJ2-3, with D perhaps TRBD2 (5 bases). The ends were cut back, 2 bases at V and 2 bases at J, with 9 bases in the middle. This CDR3 contains 14 residues. Germline-derived CDR1 and CDR2 are SGDLS and YYNGEE.